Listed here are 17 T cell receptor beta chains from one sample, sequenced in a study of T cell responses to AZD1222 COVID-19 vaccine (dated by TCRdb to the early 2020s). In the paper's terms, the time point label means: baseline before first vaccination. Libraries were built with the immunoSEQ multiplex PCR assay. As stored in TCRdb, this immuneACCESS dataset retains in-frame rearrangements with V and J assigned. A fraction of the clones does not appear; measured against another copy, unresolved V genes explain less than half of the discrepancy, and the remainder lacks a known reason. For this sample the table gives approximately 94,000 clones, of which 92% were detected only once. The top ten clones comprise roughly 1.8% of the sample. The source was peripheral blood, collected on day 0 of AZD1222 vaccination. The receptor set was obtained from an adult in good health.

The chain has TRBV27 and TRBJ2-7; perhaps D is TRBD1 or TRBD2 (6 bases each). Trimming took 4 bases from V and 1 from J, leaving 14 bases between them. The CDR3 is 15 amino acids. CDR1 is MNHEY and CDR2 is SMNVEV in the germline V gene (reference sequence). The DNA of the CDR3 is TGTGCCAGCAGTTGGGGGCGGGACTTATCCTACGAGCAGTACTTC. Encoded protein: CASSWGRDLSYEQYF.

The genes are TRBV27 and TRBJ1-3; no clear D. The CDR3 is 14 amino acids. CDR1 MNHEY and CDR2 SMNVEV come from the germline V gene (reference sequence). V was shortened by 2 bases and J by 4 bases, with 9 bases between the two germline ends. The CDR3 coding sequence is TGTGCCAGCAGTTTACAGTTGGGGGGAAACACCATATATTTT. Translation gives CASSLQLGGNTIYF.

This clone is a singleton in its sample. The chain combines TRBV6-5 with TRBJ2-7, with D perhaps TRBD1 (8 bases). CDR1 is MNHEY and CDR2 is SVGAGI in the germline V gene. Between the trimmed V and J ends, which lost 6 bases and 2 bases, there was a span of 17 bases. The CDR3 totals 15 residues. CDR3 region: CASSPGGGRTYEQYF. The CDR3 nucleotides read TGTGCCAGCAGCCCAGGGGGCGGGAGAACCTACGAGCAGTACTTC.

The CDR3 DNA reads as TGTGCCAGCAGCCAATCAGGACGAGGCACTGAAGCTTTCTTT. As protein: CASSQSGRGTEAFF. The chain uses TRBV3-1 (or the pseudogene TRBV3-2) and TRBJ1-1; no clear D. The CDR3 extends over 14 amino acids. V dropped 2 bases and J dropped 4 bases, with 11 bases sitting between them. Germline CDR1 is LGHDT and CDR2 is YNNKEL (reference sequence).

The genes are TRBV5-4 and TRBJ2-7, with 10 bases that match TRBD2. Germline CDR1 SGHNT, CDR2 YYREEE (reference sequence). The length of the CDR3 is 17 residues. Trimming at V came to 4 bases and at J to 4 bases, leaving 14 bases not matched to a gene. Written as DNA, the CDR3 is TGTGCCAGCAGCAGCCCGAATGTAGGAGCGGGAGGGTACGAGCAGTACTTC. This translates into CASSSPNVGAGGYEQYF.

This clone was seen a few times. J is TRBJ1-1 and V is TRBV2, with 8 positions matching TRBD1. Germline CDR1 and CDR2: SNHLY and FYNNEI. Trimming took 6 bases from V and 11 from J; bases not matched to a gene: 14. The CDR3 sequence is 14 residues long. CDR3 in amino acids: CASRVDRAGGWAFF. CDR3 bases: TGTGCCAGCAGGGTGGACAGGGCAGGAGGATGGGCTTTCTTT.

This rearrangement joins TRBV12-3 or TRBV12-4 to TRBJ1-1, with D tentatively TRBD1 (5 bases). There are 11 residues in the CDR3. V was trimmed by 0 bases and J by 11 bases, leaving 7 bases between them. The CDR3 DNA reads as TGTGCCAGCAGTTTAGCAGGGGAGGCTTTCTTT. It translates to CASSLAGEAFF.

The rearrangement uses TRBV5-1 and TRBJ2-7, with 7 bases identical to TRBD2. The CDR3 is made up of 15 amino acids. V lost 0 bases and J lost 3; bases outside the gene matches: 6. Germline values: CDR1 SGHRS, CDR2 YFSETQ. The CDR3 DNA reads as TGCGCCAGCAGCTTGGGAGCGGGAAACCTCTACGAGCAGTACTTC. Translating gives CASSLGAGNLYEQYF.

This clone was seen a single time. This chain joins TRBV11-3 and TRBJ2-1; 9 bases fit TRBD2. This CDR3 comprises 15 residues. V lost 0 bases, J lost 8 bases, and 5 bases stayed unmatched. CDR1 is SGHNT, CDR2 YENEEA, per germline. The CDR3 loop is CASSLDSGSLDEQFF. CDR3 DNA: TGTGCCAGCAGCTTAGATAGCGGGAGCTTAGATGAGCAGTTCTTC.

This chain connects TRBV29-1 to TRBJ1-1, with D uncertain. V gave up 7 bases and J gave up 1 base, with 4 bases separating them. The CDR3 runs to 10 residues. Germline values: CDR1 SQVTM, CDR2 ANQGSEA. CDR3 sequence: CSATNTEAFF. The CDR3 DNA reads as TGCAGCGCGACGAACACTGAAGCTTTCTTT.

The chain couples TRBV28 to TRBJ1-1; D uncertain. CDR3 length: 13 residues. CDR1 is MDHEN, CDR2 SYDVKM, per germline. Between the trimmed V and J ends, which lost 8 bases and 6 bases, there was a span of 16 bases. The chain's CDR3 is CASRYFLIAEAFF. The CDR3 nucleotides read TGTGCCAGCCGCTATTTTCTCATAGCTGAAGCTTTCTTT. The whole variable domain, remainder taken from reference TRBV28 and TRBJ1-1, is DVKVTQSSRYLVKRTGEKVFLECVQDMDHENMFWYRQDPGLGLRLIYFSYDVKMKEKGDIPEGYSVSREKKERFSLILESASTNQTSMYLCASRYFLIAEAFFGQGTRLTVV.

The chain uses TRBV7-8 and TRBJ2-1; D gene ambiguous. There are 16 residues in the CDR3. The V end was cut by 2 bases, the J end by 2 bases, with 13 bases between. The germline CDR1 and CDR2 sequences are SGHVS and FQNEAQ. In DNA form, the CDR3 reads TGTGCCAGCAGCTTAAAGCAGACTCGACCCTACAATGAGCAGTTCTTC. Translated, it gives CASSLKQTRPYNEQFF.

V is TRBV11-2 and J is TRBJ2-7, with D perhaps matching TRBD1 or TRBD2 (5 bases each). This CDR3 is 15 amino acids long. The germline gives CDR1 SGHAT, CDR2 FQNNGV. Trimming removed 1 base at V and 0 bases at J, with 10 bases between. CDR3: CASSLGDASSYEQYF. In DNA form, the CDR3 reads TGTGCCAGCAGCTTAGGGGACGCCAGCTCCTACGAGCAGTACTTC. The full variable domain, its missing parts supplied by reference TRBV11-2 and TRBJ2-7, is EAGVAQSPRYKIIEKRQSVAFWCNPISGHATLYWYQQILGQGPKLLIQFQNNGVVDDSQLPKDRFSAERLKGVDSTLKIQPAKLEDSAVYLCASSLGDASSYEQYFGPGTRLTVT.

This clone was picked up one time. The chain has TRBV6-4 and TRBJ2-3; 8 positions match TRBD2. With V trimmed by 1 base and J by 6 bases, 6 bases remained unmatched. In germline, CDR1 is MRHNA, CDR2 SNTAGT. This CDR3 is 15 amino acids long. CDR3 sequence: CASSDFLTSVDTQYF. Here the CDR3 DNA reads TGTGCCAGCAGTGACTTTTTGACTAGCGTGGATACGCAGTATTTT.

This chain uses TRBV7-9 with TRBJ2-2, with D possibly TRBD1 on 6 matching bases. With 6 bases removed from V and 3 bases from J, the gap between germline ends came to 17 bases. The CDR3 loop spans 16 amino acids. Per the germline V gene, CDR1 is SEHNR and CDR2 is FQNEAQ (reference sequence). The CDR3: CASRWKRGMDTGELFF. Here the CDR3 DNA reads TGTGCCAGCAGGTGGAAGAGGGGGATGGACACCGGGGAGCTGTTTTTT.

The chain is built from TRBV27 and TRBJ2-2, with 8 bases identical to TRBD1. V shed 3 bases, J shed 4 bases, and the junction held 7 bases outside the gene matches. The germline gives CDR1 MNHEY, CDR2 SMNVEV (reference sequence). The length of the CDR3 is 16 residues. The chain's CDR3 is CASSFARGPGTGELFF. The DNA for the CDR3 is TGTGCCAGCAGTTTCGCCAGGGGGCCAGGCACCGGGGAGCTGTTTTTT.

The DNA for the CDR3 is TGTGCCAGCAGCTTAGGTTCAGGAGATACATATGGCTACACCTTC. It is translated as CASSLGSGDTYGYTF. The gene calls are TRBV7-2 and TRBJ1-2; D uncertain. Trimming cost V 1 base and J 5 bases, with 14 bases left between them. CDR3 length equals 15 residues. Germline V gene data show CDR1 as SGHTA and CDR2 as FQGNSA.